The 18 T cell receptor beta chains in this list originate from one sample, sequenced in a study of T-cell memory formation after mild COVID-19. TCRdb reanalysed the 5' RACE reads using MiXCR and keeps one entry per CDR3 protein. The sample yields some 120,000 distinct CDR3 sequences, about 6% seen once. Sequencing was done on a sample of PBMCs or a T cell subset sorted from them (not recorded which). The receptors were sampled from an adult woman who had mild COVID-19 (a few samples of this study predate the infection). Cell type and time point are not known.

This chain connects TRBV4-1 to TRBJ1-3; 8 bases match TRBD1. V dropped 4 bases and J dropped 4; count of bases not matched to a gene: 9. The CDR3 sequence is 16 residues long. Germline lookup yields CDR1 MGHRA and CDR2 YSYEKL. DNA for the CDR3: TGCGCCAGCAGCCTGGGGCAGGGGGCGCGCGGAAACACCATATATTTT. This codes for CASSLGQGARGNTIYF.

This chain connects TRBV20-1 to TRBJ2-1; D may match TRBD1 or TRBD2 (5 bases each). Trimming left V 5 bases short and J 10 bases short, with 12 bases between. In germline, CDR1 is DFQATT, CDR2 SNEGSKA (reference sequence). CDR3 length equals 11 residues. CDR3 nucleotide sequence: TGCAGTGCTTACTTAGGGGAGGAGCAGTTCTTC. It specifies CSAYLGEEQFF.

This clonotype was counted between two and nine times. V and J are TRBV5-1 and TRBJ1-1, with TRBD1 as a possible D gene (5 bases). Germline lookup yields CDR1 SGHRS and CDR2 YFSETQ. The CDR3 totals 12 residues. Trimming pared 5 bases from V and 4 bases from J, leaving 9 bases between. The CDR3 DNA reads TGCGCCAGCAGAGCGGGACTCACTGAAGCTTTCTTT. The encoded protein is CASRAGLTEAFF.

The CDR3 DNA is TGTGCCACCAGTGGTGAACCAGATACGCAGTATTTT. Protein product: CATSGEPDTQYF. The V gene is TRBV24-1, the J gene TRBJ2-3; D not resolved. CDR1 KGHDR and CDR2 SFDVKD come from the germline V gene. The CDR3 is 12 amino acids. The V gene lost 5 bases and the J gene lost 4 bases, with 6 bases spanning the gap.

V is TRBV24-1 and J is TRBJ2-7, with D possibly being TRBD1 (5 bases). The CDR3 is made up of 15 amino acids. The germline CDR1 and CDR2 sequences are KGHDR and SFDVKD. The V end lost 4 bases, the J end lost 2 bases, and 14 bases lay between the germline ends. CDR3 nucleotides: TGTGCCACCAGTGACCCTCGGACAAGAACCTACGAGCAGTACTTC. This codes for CATSDPRTRTYEQYF.

The chain links TRBV7-2 to TRBJ2-1; 9 bases align to TRBD1. V dropped 8 bases and J dropped 8; count of bases not matched to a gene: 16. The CDR3 is made up of 16 amino acids. Germline loops: CDR1 SGHTA, CDR2 FQGNSA. Here the CDR3 DNA reads TGTGCCAGCTCTGAACAGGGGGCCCTCCTTAGCCATGAGCAGTTCTTC. The encoded protein is CASSEQGALLSHEQFF.

A few counts support this clonotype. The chain recombines TRBV3-1 with TRBJ2-1; D gene ambiguous. The germline V and J ends were trimmed by 4 bases and 5 bases, with 9 bases remaining between them. Germline CDR1 LGHDT, CDR2 YNNKEL (reference sequence). This CDR3 spans 13 amino acids. CDR3 DNA sequence: TGTGCCAGCAGCCGCTTAGTCGACAATGAGCAGTTCTTC. Its protein product is CASSRLVDNEQFF.

The chain employs TRBV27 and TRBJ1-6; TRBD1 agrees at 8 bases. The V gene end was trimmed by 5 bases and the J gene end by 6 bases; junction bases not matched to a gene: 6. The CDR3 is 15 residues long. Germline CDR1 MNHEY, CDR2 SMNVEV (reference sequence). CDR3 amino acids: CASSRQGAGNSPLHF. DNA of the CDR3: TGTGCCAGCAGTCGGCAGGGGGCGGGTAATTCACCCCTCCACTTT.

The genes are TRBV11-2 and TRBJ2-3, with D unresolved. The length of the CDR3 is 15 residues. V lost 7 bases, J lost 2 bases, and 16 bases lay in between. In germline, CDR1 is SGHAT, CDR2 FQNNGV. CDR3 nucleotide sequence: TGTGCCAGCAACCCCAATTCCAGACCCACAGATACGCAGTATTTT. Translating it yields CASNPNSRPTDTQYF.

The table lists this clonotype with many counts. The rearrangement links TRBV5-1 to TRBJ2-3; TRBD2 agrees at 11 bases. CDR1 is SGHRS, CDR2 YFSETQ, per germline. V lost 7 bases to trimming and J lost 1 base; unmatched junction nucleotides: 5. CDR3 length: 15 amino acids. CDR3 nucleotide sequence: TGCGCCAGCGGAAAGGGACTAGCGGGCACAGATACGCAGTATTTT. Protein product: CASGKGLAGTDTQYF.

V is TRBV7-9 and J is TRBJ2-3, with TRBD1 matching over 10 bases. This CDR3 is built from 15 residues. Germline V gene sequence: CDR1 SEHNR, CDR2 FQNEAQ (reference sequence). After removal of 5 bases from V and 5 bases from J, the junction contained 7 bases not matched to a gene. The CDR3 DNA sequence: TGTGCCAGCAGCCCCCGACAGGGGGCTGGAGATACGCAGTATTTT. Its translation is CASSPRQGAGDTQYF.

Only a few counts were recorded for this clonotype. V and J are TRBV12-3 or TRBV12-4 and TRBJ2-4; D uncertain. V was shortened by 3 bases and J by 0 bases, with 12 bases between the two germline ends. This CDR3 is built from 16 residues. CDR3 sequence: CASSFTVILAKNIQYF. Here the CDR3 DNA reads TGTGCCAGCAGTTTTACAGTTATACTAGCCAAAAACATTCAGTACTTC.

This clonotype was recorded many times. This sequence joins TRBV3-1 and TRBJ2-7; D not resolved. Trimming shortened V by 2 bases and J by 3 bases, and 11 bases separated the two germline ends. Germline loops: CDR1 LGHDT, CDR2 YNNKEL (reference sequence). The CDR3 sequence is 14 residues long. CDR3 in DNA: TGTGCCAGCAGCCAAAGCAGGCAATACTACGAGCAGTACTTC. It yields the protein CASSQSRQYYEQYF.

This clonotype was counted between two and nine times. V usage is TRBV24-1 and J usage is TRBJ2-3; perhaps TRBD2 as D (6 bases). V lost 6 bases and J 9 bases, leaving 12 bases between the germline ends. CDR3 length equals 12 residues. Germline values: CDR1 KGHDR, CDR2 SFDVKD. CDR3 sequence: CATSRGLTTQYF. The CDR3 DNA reads as TGTGCCACCAGTCGGGGACTTACAACGCAGTATTTT.

There are many counts of this clonotype. The chain is built from TRBV10-3 and TRBJ2-3; 9 nucleotides align to TRBD1. The junction had 3 bases not matched to a gene; V was cut back by 5 bases and J by 0 bases. This CDR3 contains 15 residues. Per germline, CDR1 ENHRY and CDR2 SYGVKD. The CDR3 bases are TGTGCCATCAGTCCGGGACAGGGAAGCACAGATACGCAGTATTTT. It is translated as CAISPGQGSTDTQYF.

This clonotype turned up a few times. V is TRBV10-3 and J is TRBJ2-3, with D possibly TRBD2 on 5 matching bases. CDR3 length: 15 residues. Trimming shortened V by 0 bases and J by 0 bases, and 7 bases separated the two germline ends. From germline, CDR1 is ENHRY and CDR2 SYGVKD. The CDR3 DNA reads as TGTGCCATCAGTGAGTCCAGCGGTAGCACAGATACGCAGTATTTT. Its translation: CAISESSGSTDTQYF.

This clonotype was counted a few times. J is TRBJ1-2 and V is TRBV28; weak D call: TRBD1 (6 bases). V lost 11 bases, J lost 2 bases, and 27 bases lay in between. CDR3 length equals 17 residues. CDR1 is MDHEN, CDR2 SYDVKM, per germline. The CDR3 DNA follows: TGTGCCGGAGCTCGAACAGGGAACCAAAACCTAAACTATGGCTACACCTTC. Translated: CAGARTGNQNLNYGYTF.

The chain employs TRBV5-1 and TRBJ2-5, with 12 bases aligning to TRBD2. The CDR3 contains 17 residues. Germline CDR1 and CDR2: SGHRS and YFSETQ. The J segment lost 2 bases and the V segment lost 4 bases, leaving 9 bases of the junction unmatched. DNA of the CDR3: TGCGCCAGCAGCCGGGCGGGACTAGCGGGTCGGCAAGAGACCCAGTACTTC. Translating gives CASSRAGLAGRQETQYF. The whole variable domain, remainder taken from reference TRBV5-1 and TRBJ2-5, is KAGVTQTPRYLIKTRGQQVTLSCSPISGHRSVSWYQQTPGQGLQFLFEYFSETQRNKGNFPGRFSGRQFSNSRSEMNVSTLELGDSALYLCASSRAGLAGRQETQYFGPGTRLLVL.